Listed here are 8 T cell receptor beta chains from one sample, sequenced in a study of identifying expanded T cells in peripheral blood. The protocol was immunoSEQ multiplex PCR, while the TCRdb copy is restricted to in-frame clones and leaves out a portion. The sample lists approximately 85,000 clones; 84% were seen once. The sample taken for sequencing was blood. The source of these receptors is a person aged 18 to 69 in good health.

The rearrangement uses TRBV28 and TRBJ2-3; 8 nucleotides align to TRBD2. V was pared by 5 bases and J by 4 bases, with 14 bases of the junction left unmatched. Germline CDR1 is MDHEN and CDR2 is SYDVKM. The CDR3 extends over 17 amino acids. CDR3 DNA: TGTGCCAGCAGTCCCCTAACCCTAGCCGGGGGGGCAGATACGCAGTATTTT. This codes for CASSPLTLAGGADTQYF.

The rearrangement joins TRBV19 to TRBJ2-7, with D uncertain. Germline-derived CDR1 and CDR2 are LNHDA and SQIVND (reference sequence). V was pared by 3 bases and J by 0 bases, with 12 bases between. The CDR3 is made up of 15 amino acids. The CDR3 nucleotides are TGTGCCAGTAGTATGGAGTCTCCGCCCTCCTACGAGCAGTACTTC. Translation gives CASSMESPPSYEQYF.

This chain links TRBV2 with TRBJ2-5, with TRBD1 matching over 9 bases. The CDR3 covers 15 residues. Germline V lookup: CDR1 SNHLY, CDR2 FYNNEI. Trimming removed 7 bases from V and 5 bases from J; junction bases left unmatched: 11. The chain's CDR3 is CASKLRTGAGETQYF. CDR3 nucleotides: TGTGCCAGCAAGTTAAGGACAGGGGCGGGTGAGACCCAGTACTTC. Full variable domain (missing parts from reference TRBV2 and TRBJ2-5): EPEVTQTPSHQVTQMGQEVILRCVPISNHLYFYWYRQILGQKVEFLVSFYNNEISEKSEIFDDQFSVERPDGSNFTLKIRSTKLEDSAMYFCASKLRTGAGETQYFGPGTRLLVL.

The chain is built from TRBV7-8 and TRBJ2-7; D call uncertain. The V and J ends lost 1 base and 9 bases respectively, with 10 bases between them. Germline V gene sequence: CDR1 SGHVS, CDR2 FQNEAQ. The CDR3 is 12 amino acids. Here the CDR3 DNA reads TGTGCCAGCAGCTTAGAAGGCGCAAGGCAGTACTTC. Residues: CASSLEGARQYF.

The chain links TRBV23-1 to TRBJ2-6, with D perhaps TRBD1 (6 bases). TRBV23-1 carries the ORF label, with uncertain function. Trimming took off 2 bases at V and 1 base at J, with 21 bases between the two ends. The CDR3 loop spans 20 amino acids. CDR3 nucleotides: TGCGCCAGCAGTCAACCGACAGGTGATACGGGACCTTCTGGGGCCAACGTCCTGACTTTC. This sequence encodes CASSQPTGDTGPSGANVLTF.

The V gene is TRBV28, the J gene TRBJ2-5; 10 bases line up with TRBD1. This CDR3 region has 16 residues. The V gene's germline CDR1 is MDHEN and CDR2 SYDVKM. With 1 base clipped from V and 1 base from J, the junction kept 3 bases outside the gene matches. The CDR3, as DNA: TGTGCCAGCAGTTTATTGGGACAGGGGAGCCAAGAGACCCAGTACTTC. It encodes CASSLLGQGSQETQYF.

V and J are TRBV11-2 and TRBJ1-4; D remains unclear. Trimming cost V 6 bases and J 2 bases, with 10 bases left between them. The CDR3 is 14 amino acids. Germline lookup yields CDR1 SGHAT and CDR2 FQNNGV. The chain's CDR3 is CASSPDWTNEKLFF. The CDR3 region has the DNA TGTGCCAGCAGTCCAGATTGGACTAATGAAAAACTGTTTTTT.

The chain recombines TRBV11-3 with TRBJ2-3; TRBD1 might be the D (6 bases). CDR3 size: 13 residues. Trimming pared 4 bases from V and 11 bases from J, leaving 16 bases between. Germline CDR1 is SGHNT and CDR2 is YENEEA. CDR3 sequence: CASSWRPETGQYF. CDR3 nucleotide sequence: TGTGCCAGCAGCTGGCGACCTGAGACAGGGCAGTATTTT.